This T cell receptor (beta chain) was sequenced in a study of STAT5B mutations in CD4+ large granular lymphocyte leukemia (dated by TCRdb to 2022 to 2024). General notes on the study: Among the healthy controls, the CDR3 'QG' motif was associated with a particular HLA allele. The study compared the TCRbeta repertoires of patients with CD4+ T-cell large granular lymphocyte leukemia against those of healthy blood donors. The purity of purified fractions was confirmed by flow cytometry on FACSCanto II or FACSVerse to exceed 95% among lymphocytes. Study-wide findings and limitations: Main leukemic clonotypes were private to each patient, although roughly 25% of the main leukemic clonotypes were found at low frequency in the non-leukemic repertoires of other patients. Enrichment of TRBV06-family usage was observed among the top patient clones (8/27) relative to healthy controls (2/35). Greater clonality appeared to be present in CD4-sorted patient repertoires than in healthy CD4+ repertoires, and the difference was retained after the putative leukemic clones were removed. The data were not HLA-matched, and the relatively small sample size could explain the higher clonality seen in CD4+ compared with CD8+ T-LGLL.

The immunoSEQ assay at survey resolution was used to sequence TCRbeta rearrangements from genomic DNA. The authors' analysis ran thus. In the TCR sequencing data, the lowest productive clonotype frequency that could be detected was 2.59 x 10-5. Analyses included only productive TCRbeta rearrangements, meaning complete and in-frame sequences. Clonality for each sample was calculated as Simpson clonality in the immunoSEQ Analyzer version 3.0. Clones were binned by frequency as very rare, small, medium, large (1-20%) or hyperexpanded (>20%). Generation probabilities were estimated with OLGA 1.2.3, V-gene circos plots were made with VDJtools, specificities were searched in VDJdb, and CDR3 motifs were identified with GLIPH. TCRdb provides this immuneACCESS table in a form limited to in-frame rearrangements. Some clones are lacking; in checked studies, under half of them reflect an unresolved V gene, and why the rest are absent is not known. V and J calls and clone size follow that table, whereas D and trimming were derived from the DNA. In all, the sample holds roughly 40,000 clones, and roughly 79% of those were seen once. The ten largest clones capture 3.6% of the sample.

Healthy controls were 37 blood donors whose buffy coats came from the Finnish Red Cross blood service. All TCR-sequenced material derived from peripheral blood: patient blood samples and healthy donor buffy coats. Ficoll-Hypaque gradient centrifugation was used to isolate peripheral blood mononuclear cells. Magnetic purification was used to isolate CD4+ cells from the buffy coats of the healthy controls. Genomic DNA was extracted with the Gentra Puregene Cell and Tissue kit and quantified on a Qubit 2.0 fluorometer. V is reduced by 5 bases and J by 0 bases, leaving a spacing of 14 bases between them. Measured from the cysteine to the phenylalanine, the CDR3 is 16 residues long. Of the read, only the CDR3 DNA is kept; its 48 bases are in frame from base 1. The germline V gene (reference sequence) yields LNHDA for CDR1 and SQIVND for CDR2. This clone was seen more than once but under ten times. The antigen this receptor binds is unknown. No clone much larger than this one lies a single base away; base qualities are absent.

The source material was CD4+ T cells from blood buffy coats. The receptor chain draws on TRBV19 and TRBJ1-3; no confident D gene assignment can be made. The source is a human donor in good health. This receptor carries the CDR3 CASSVLGLHSGNTIYF. The DNA sequence reads TGTGCCAGTAGTGTATTGGGCCTTCACTCTGGAAACACCATATATTTT.